This TCR beta chain was found in a study of OX40 agonist ivuxolimab in advanced cancers. The table came from immunoSEQ multiplex PCR; TCRdb's copy has only in-frame clones and leaves some out. The profile covers about 40,000 clones, with roughly 90% appearing a single time and approximately 9.6% taken by the ten largest. The receptor comes from an adult with an advanced solid tumor such as melanoma, head and neck, liver or kidney cancer. The sample in question was CD4+ or CD8+ T cells sorted from blood, obtained in a trial of the OX40 agonist ivuxolimab.

The chain's CDR3 is CASSPITAGGRGSNEQFF. CDR3 DNA sequence: TGTGCCAGCAGTCCTATAACGGCGGGAGGGAGGGGATCGAATGAGCAGTTCTTC. The chain has TRBV27 and TRBJ2-1; 9 bases are shared with TRBD2. Germline V gene sequence: CDR1 MNHEY, CDR2 SMNVEV (reference sequence). This CDR3 is 18 amino acids long. Germline trimming cut 5 bases from V and 7 bases from J; bases unmatched to any gene: 18.